Shown below are 27 T cell receptor beta chains from a single sample sequenced in a study of vaccination effects on CD4 cells after COVID-19. For these TCRs, the target antigens are not known. At the end of about 10 days of culture, CD4+ T cells were isolated. Subjects were given two BNT162b2 or mRNA-1273 vaccine doses. The assay was immunoSEQ multiplex PCR, and TCRdb's table has in-frame clones only and misses some. In the table there are under 55,000 clones, around 70% of which are singletons. Sequenced here: CD4+ T cells from PBMCs cultured without peptide, sampled after COVID-19 vaccination. All receptors derive from a human donor who received a COVID-19 vaccine.

The genes are TRBV2 and TRBJ1-5; tentative D call: TRBD1 (5 bases). CDR3 length: 14 amino acids. Germline V gives CDR1 SNHLY, CDR2 FYNNEI. Trimming shortened V by 2 bases and J by 5 bases, and 10 bases separated the two germline ends. CDR3: CASSETSGDQPQHF. The CDR3 DNA sequence: TGTGCCAGCAGTGAAACTTCGGGGGATCAGCCCCAGCATTTT.

V is TRBV12-3 or TRBV12-4 and J is TRBJ1-1, with D perhaps TRBD1 (5 bases). This CDR3 comprises 13 residues. Trimming cost V 8 bases and J 1 base, with 11 bases left between them. CDR3 in DNA: TGTGCCAGCGCCGGGACGGCGAACACTGAAGCTTTCTTT. It codes for CASAGTANTEAFF.

V gene TRBV2 combines with J gene TRBJ1-2, with TRBD1 as a possible D gene (6 bases). CDR1 is SNHLY and CDR2 is FYNNEI in the germline V gene. There are 15 residues in the CDR3. Trimming cost V 3 bases and J 8 bases, with 19 bases left between them. The DNA for the CDR3 is TGTGCCAGCAGTGATTTTACAGGGCCTGCCGGGGGCTACACCTTC. Translating gives CASSDFTGPAGGYTF.

This clone showed up just a few times. This chain links TRBV27 with TRBJ1-1; D is unresolved. V shed 0 bases and J shed 0 bases, with 11 bases lying between them. In germline, CDR1 is MNHEY, CDR2 SMNVEV (reference sequence). CDR3 length: 16 amino acids. In DNA, the CDR3 is TGTGCCAGCAGTTTATCGGGCAGCCAATTGAACACTGAAGCTTTCTTT. This encodes CASSLSGSQLNTEAFF.

For this clone: Other DNA sequences in the same sample also yield this CDR3. V and J are TRBV7-2 and TRBJ1-2; unclear D gene. The length of the CDR3 is 14 residues. Germline CDR1 is SGHTA and CDR2 is FQGNSA. Trimming removed 4 bases from V and 7 bases from J, with 16 bases in between. The CDR3 DNA reads as TGTGCCAGCAGCTCCCCGGCAGGACTCGGTGGCTACACCTTC. This encodes CASSSPAGLGGYTF.

The chain combines TRBV19 with TRBJ1-2; tentatively, D is TRBD1 (5 bases). The CDR3 length is 13 residues. Germline CDR1 and CDR2: LNHDA and SQIVND (reference sequence). V was shortened by 2 bases and J by 3 bases, with 7 bases between the two germline ends. The CDR3 nucleotides read TGTGCCAGTAGTATAACGGGGCACTATGGCTACACCTTC. It codes for CASSITGHYGYTF. Supplemented by reference TRBV19 and TRBJ1-2, the full variable domain reads DGGITQSPKYLFRKEGQNVTLSCEQNLNHDAMYWYRQDPGQGLRLIYYSQIVNDFQKGDIAEGYSVSREKKESFPLTVTSAQKNPTAFYLCASSITGHYGYTFGSGTRLTVV.

The rearrangement links TRBV25-1 to TRBJ2-1; D is possibly TRBD2 (5 bases). Trimming stripped 1 base from V and 5 bases from J, with 15 bases between. The CDR3 is 16 amino acids. The germline V gene has CDR1 MGHDK and CDR2 SYGVNS. The CDR3 is CASSESSSSKNNEQFF. CDR3 DNA: TGTGCCAGCAGTGAATCGTCTAGCAGCAAGAACAATGAGCAGTTCTTC. The variable domain in full, completed from reference TRBV25-1 and TRBJ2-1, reads EADIYQTPRYLVIGTGKKITLECSQTMGHDKMYWYQQDPGMELHLIHYSYGVNSTEKGDLSSESTVSRIRTEHFPLTLESARPSHTSQYLCASSESSSSKNNEQFFGPGTRLTVL.

V gene TRBV3-1 (or the pseudogene TRBV3-2) combines with J gene TRBJ1-1; D might be TRBD1 (6 bases). Germline V gene sequence: CDR1 LGHDT, CDR2 YNNKEL (reference sequence). V was shortened by 5 bases and J by 7 bases, with 11 bases between the two germline ends. CDR3 length: 12 residues. The CDR3 is CASSTEGHEAFF. The CDR3 region has the DNA TGTGCCAGCAGCACCGAGGGACATGAAGCTTTCTTT.

This clone has just one count. The chain combines TRBV30 with TRBJ1-6; no definite D call. The V gene's germline CDR1 is GTSNPN and CDR2 SVGIG (reference sequence). Trimming took 6 bases from V and 7 from J, leaving 10 bases between them. The CDR3 length is 12 residues. CDR3 sequence reads: CACRLRNSPLHF. In DNA, the CDR3 is TGTGCCTGTCGCCTACGGAATTCACCCCTCCACTTT.

The rearrangement uses TRBV19 and TRBJ1-3, with D perhaps TRBD1 (6 bases). CDR3 length: 15 residues. V lost 5 bases to trimming and J lost 8 bases, with 19 bases between them. Per the germline V gene, CDR1 is LNHDA and CDR2 is SQIVND (reference sequence). CDR3 DNA sequence: TGTGCCAGTAGTGCCCGGACTCTAGGGGGTGACACCATATATTTT. Amino acid sequence: CASSARTLGGDTIYF. Looking up the rest from reference TRBV19 and TRBJ1-3 gives the full variable domain: DGGITQSPKYLFRKEGQNVTLSCEQNLNHDAMYWYRQDPGQGLRLIYYSQIVNDFQKGDIAEGYSVSREKKESFPLTVTSAQKNPTAFYLCASSARTLGGDTIYFGEGSWLTVV.

This chain connects TRBV5-1 to TRBJ2-1; a possible D gene is TRBD2 (7 bases). This CDR3 region has 18 residues. V gave up 0 bases and J gave up 5 bases, with 21 bases separating them. CDR1 and CDR2 (germline): SGHRS, YFSETQ. The CDR3 DNA is TGCGCCAGCAGCTTGGGACTTTTTATGGGGGGGCTAGACAATGAGCAGTTCTTC. Translated, it gives CASSLGLFMGGLDNEQFF.

The table lists this clone with a few counts. V gene TRBV4-2 combines with J gene TRBJ1-3; 9 bases line up with TRBD1. The CDR3 runs to 23 residues. Germline values: CDR1 LGHNA, CDR2 YNFKEQ. The ends lost 0 bases at V and 3 bases at J; junction bases unmatched: 24. The CDR3 coding sequence is TGTGCCAGCAGCCAAGATCGTACAGGGGGCGAGGTGAGGGGGTATCCTCATGGAAACACCATATATTTT. Protein: CASSQDRTGGEVRGYPHGNTIYF.

This clone was detected once. The V call is TRBV11-2, the J call TRBJ1-5; tentative D call: TRBD1 (6 bases). The length of the CDR3 is 15 residues. Looked up from germline, CDR1 is SGHAT and CDR2 is FQNNGV. The germline V and J ends were trimmed by 5 bases and 4 bases, with 15 bases remaining between them. CDR3 in amino acids: CASSRSYTGNQPQHF. CDR3 nucleotide sequence: TGTGCCAGCAGCCGGAGTTACACAGGGAATCAGCCCCAGCATTTT. The whole variable domain, remainder taken from reference TRBV11-2 and TRBJ1-5, is EAGVAQSPRYKIIEKRQSVAFWCNPISGHATLYWYQQILGQGPKLLIQFQNNGVVDDSQLPKDRFSAERLKGVDSTLKIQPAKLEDSAVYLCASSRSYTGNQPQHFGDGTRLSIL.

J is TRBJ2-3 and V is TRBV2, with D possibly matching TRBD2 (6 bases). The CDR3 is 16 amino acids. The V gene's germline CDR1 is SNHLY and CDR2 FYNNEI. V was clipped by 0 bases and J by 2 bases, with 12 bases between them. CDR3: CASSEAGEVSTDTQYF. For the CDR3, the DNA is TGTGCCAGCAGTGAAGCGGGGGAGGTGTCCACAGATACGCAGTATTTT.

This clone turned up a few times. The rearrangement links TRBV6-1 to TRBJ1-2; D not resolved. The CDR3 runs 13 residues. Trimming took off 2 bases at V and 4 bases at J, with 8 bases between the two ends. Germline CDR1 reads MNHNS; CDR2 reads SASEGT. The CDR3 DNA is TGTGCCAGCAGTGAACGGGAAATCTATGGCTACACCTTC. This encodes CASSEREIYGYTF.

The chain joins TRBV6-5 to TRBJ1-4, with no clear D. Trimming left V 8 bases short and J 2 bases short, with 15 bases between. Germline V gene sequence: CDR1 MNHEY, CDR2 SVGAGI. This CDR3 is 15 amino acids long. The CDR3 protein is CASGEGKYTNEKLFF. DNA for the CDR3: TGTGCCAGCGGAGAGGGAAAGTATACTAATGAAAAACTGTTTTTT.

In its sample, this clone was seen once. The rearrangement joins TRBV10-2 to TRBJ1-2; a possible D gene is TRBD1 (6 bases). The V end lost 6 bases, the J end lost 4 bases, and 9 bases lay between the germline ends. Per the germline V gene, CDR1 is WSHSY and CDR2 is SAAADI. The CDR3 sequence is 12 residues long. The CDR3 sequence: CASRKDSYGYTF. The CDR3 nucleotides read TGCGCCAGCAGAAAGGACAGCTATGGCTACACCTTC.

V usage is TRBV4-1 and J usage is TRBJ1-2; possible D gene TRBD1, 6 bases. The CDR3 consists of 12 residues. V gave up 7 bases and J gave up 8 bases, with 14 bases separating them. The germline V gene has CDR1 MGHRA and CDR2 YSYEKL. The CDR3 is CASTGAARGYTF. The CDR3 DNA follows: TGCGCCAGCACGGGGGCCGCCCGAGGCTACACCTTC.

A few counts support this clone. This chain joins TRBV10-2 and TRBJ2-2; TRBD2 might be the D (6 bases). The CDR3 is made up of 13 amino acids. V was pared by 10 bases and J by 4 bases, with 13 bases between. Germline V CDR1 and CDR2: WSHSY, SAAADI. As DNA, the CDR3 is TGCGCCACGTCCCGGGAGTTCACCGGGGAGCTGTTTTTT. It specifies CATSREFTGELFF.

CDR3 loop: CATSETGTGTSSEQFF. CDR3 sequence (DNA): TGTGCCACCAGTGAAACCGGGACAGGGACCTCCAGTGAGCAGTTCTTC. The rearrangement uses TRBV24-1 and TRBJ2-1; 9 nucleotides match TRBD1. This CDR3 is 16 amino acids long. The V segment lost 4 bases and the J segment 9 bases; nucleotides outside the gene matches: 12. Germline-derived CDR1 and CDR2 are KGHDR and SFDVKD.

The chain employs TRBV11-2 and TRBJ1-1; D is possibly TRBD1 (5 bases). V lost 0 bases and J 4 bases, leaving 9 bases between the germline ends. Germline values: CDR1 SGHAT, CDR2 FQNNGV. The CDR3 spans 14 residues. CDR3 amino acids: CASSLEGRATEAFF. The DNA for the CDR3 is TGTGCCAGCAGCTTAGAGGGCAGGGCCACTGAAGCTTTCTTT.

This chain joins TRBV28 and TRBJ2-5, with D perhaps TRBD1 or TRBD2 (5 bases each). Trimming stripped 3 bases from V and 4 bases from J, with 18 bases between. Germline lookup yields CDR1 MDHEN and CDR2 SYDVKM. There are 16 residues in the CDR3. CDR3 sequence reads: CASSFSAVRGRETQYF. The CDR3 DNA reads TGTGCCAGCAGTTTTAGTGCGGTCCGGGGACGAGAGACCCAGTACTTC. Supplemented by reference TRBV28 and TRBJ2-5, the full variable domain reads DVKVTQSSRYLVKRTGEKVFLECVQDMDHENMFWYRQDPGLGLRLIYFSYDVKMKEKGDIPEGYSVSREKKERFSLILESASTNQTSMYLCASSFSAVRGRETQYFGPGTRLLVL.

The genes are TRBV3-1 (or the pseudogene TRBV3-2) and TRBJ2-7; D gene uncertain. Trimming stripped 4 bases from V and 5 bases from J, with 18 bases between. Germline assignment: CDR1 LGHDT and CDR2 YNNKEL (reference sequence). This CDR3 spans 15 amino acids. The CDR3 spells CASSPIPGPSHEQYF. CDR3 DNA: TGTGCCAGCAGCCCGATTCCCGGTCCCTCGCACGAGCAGTACTTC.

This clone was observed a handful of times. The J gene is TRBJ2-7, the V gene TRBV6-5; tentatively, D is TRBD2 (6 bases). The germline gives CDR1 MNHEY, CDR2 SVGAGI. CDR3 length: 15 residues. Trimming took 4 bases from V and 3 from J, leaving 16 bases between them. The CDR3 DNA is TGTGCCAGCAGTTCATCCTGGAGGGGTGACTACGAGCAGTACTTC. It encodes CASSSSWRGDYEQYF.

The chain combines TRBV5-1 with TRBJ2-1; 10 bases fit TRBD2. The CDR3 is made up of 16 amino acids. The trim removed 5 bases at V and 0 bases at J, leaving 5 bases unmatched. The germline V gene has CDR1 SGHRS and CDR2 YFSETQ. The CDR3 DNA reads as TGCGCCAGCAGGACCTCTAGCGGGAGCTCCTACAATGAGCAGTTCTTC. It yields the protein CASRTSSGSSYNEQFF.

V is TRBV7-8 and J is TRBJ1-6; 7 bases map to TRBD1. Trimming took 5 bases from V and 6 from J; bases not matched to a gene: 4. The CDR3 extends over 14 amino acids. CDR1 SGHVS and CDR2 FQNEAQ come from the germline V gene. The CDR3 region is CASSVRDSNSPLHF. CDR3 in DNA: TGTGCCAGCAGCGTTCGGGACAGTAATTCACCCCTCCACTTT.

The rearrangement joins TRBV6-1 to TRBJ1-5; D is unclear. CDR3 length: 14 residues. Trimming shortened V by 0 bases and J by 3 bases, and 6 bases separated the two germline ends. Germline V gene sequence: CDR1 MNHNS, CDR2 SASEGT. CDR3 coding DNA: TGTGCCAGCAGTGAAGCGGGGTACAATCAGCCCCAGCATTTT. It specifies CASSEAGYNQPQHF.